Here is one T cell receptor (beta chain) with its context. These data come from a study of blood T cell repertoires in COVID-19. The overall study: There were acute and convalescent COVID-19 samples, and they came from the United States, Italy and Spain.

As processed by the authors: Reference gene primers were amplified, and this amplification served to estimate nucleated cell counts. Data came from immunoSEQ multiplex PCR; TCRdb stores just in-frame clones and leaves some out. That table furnishes V, J and clone size, whereas the DNA furnished D and trimming. The table includes hundreds of thousands of clones, approximately 83% detected once. The sample consisted of PBMCs or T cells enriched from blood (not recorded which). The receptor comes from a woman in her 40s with acute COVID-19.

CDR3 in amino acids: CASSQVVDRNYGYTF. DNA of the CDR3: TGTGCCAGCAGCCAAGTAGTCGACAGAAACTATGGCTACACCTTC. The gene calls are TRBV3-1 (or the pseudogene TRBV3-2) and TRBJ1-2, with D possibly being TRBD1 (5 bases). The CDR3 is 15 residues long. Germline assignment: CDR1 LGHDT and CDR2 YNNKEL (reference sequence). V was trimmed by 1 base and J by 2 bases, leaving 11 bases between them.